The text below deals with one T cell receptor beta chain. Its binding antigen is unknown. Per-base quality was not reported, and no clone a single base away is much larger than it. The sample belongs to a study of identifying expanded T cells in peripheral blood (dated by TCRdb to the late 2010s). For the study in its entirety: Technical replicates were generated by sequencing separate aliquots of the same genomic DNA pool, with four replicates compared pairwise. The research as a whole found: Across all healthy-donor time intervals, the beta-binomial model significantly cut both the number of clones called differentially abundant and the false-positive rate. Variance in clone template counts between approximately two-week samples significantly increased with total template count across all healthy donors. It was expected by the authors that biological variance in healthy repertoires might increase further over much longer intervals, such as months to years. The binomial model flagged about 1.1 differentially abundant clones between technical replicates but around 15 over around two weeks and 18 to 20 over about four weeks.

TCRbeta CDR3 regions were profiled with the immunoSEQ Assay using bias-controlled multiplex PCR amplification of genomic DNA. The authors processed their data as follows. The absolute abundance of each unique TCRbeta CDR3 region was quantified after sequences were collapsed and filtered. Two models were used to test differential abundance: a binomial model (Fisher-equivalent) and a beta-binomial model that adds time-dependent variance fitted from healthy donors. Clones with fewer than 5 combined templates were removed, and a clone was called differentially abundant if the clone's Benjamini-Hochberg FDR was below 0.01. Beta-binomial variance was modeled as a function of total template count across the two samples using the form v = (b*log(k)+a)^2. Held by TCRdb, this immuneACCESS table contains in-frame sequences only and omits some clones. Under half of the omission traces to an unresolved V gene where checked; the cause of the rest is unknown. The DNA was the basis for D and trimming; V, J and clone size are from that table. The sample includes tens of thousands of clones, with 80% to 85% observed a single time. The ten largest clonotypes hold 20% of the sample.

During the collection period, no immune events, such as infections, were documented for the healthy donors. Healthy-donor blood repertoires served as a training cohort to calibrate time-dependent variance in a beta-binomial model of T-cell clone differential abundance. There were 10 healthy donors in the training cohort, of whom 3 were female and 7 were male. Donor ages ranged from about 29 to 65 years, with an average of roughly 46 years. Obtained from a commercial supplier, whole blood was collected from each healthy donor at three time points set about two weeks apart. For immunosequencing, genomic DNA was extracted from unsorted whole blood. Via the germline V gene (reference sequence), CDR1 is LNHDA and CDR2 SQIVND. V is cut back by 3 bases and J by 3 bases, with 1 base in the junction unmatched. The CDR3 covers 13 residues, taking in both the cysteine and the phenylalanine. The retained sequence is limited to the CDR3, 39 bases, with the frame set at the first base.

The receptor comes from a person aged 18-69 years in good health. The chain links TRBV19 with TRBJ2-5; 7 middle bases align to TRBD1. Sequenced sample: blood. At the DNA level, the sequence is TGTGCCAGTAGTATGGGACAGAAAGAGACCCAGTACTTC. This encodes CASSMGQKETQYF.